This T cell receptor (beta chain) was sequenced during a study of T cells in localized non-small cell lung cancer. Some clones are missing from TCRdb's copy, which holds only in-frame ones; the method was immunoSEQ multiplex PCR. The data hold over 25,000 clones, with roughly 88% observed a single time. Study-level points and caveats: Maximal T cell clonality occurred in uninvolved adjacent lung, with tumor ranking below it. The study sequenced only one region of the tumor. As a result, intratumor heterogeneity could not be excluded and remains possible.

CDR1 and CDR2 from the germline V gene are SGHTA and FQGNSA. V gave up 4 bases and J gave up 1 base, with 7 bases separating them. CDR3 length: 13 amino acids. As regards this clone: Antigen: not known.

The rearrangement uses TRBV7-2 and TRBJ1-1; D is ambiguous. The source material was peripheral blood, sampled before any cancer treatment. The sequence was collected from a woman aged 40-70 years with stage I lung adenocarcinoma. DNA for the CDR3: TGTGCCAGCAGCTCCGGACGGAACACTGAAGCTTTCTTT. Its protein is CASSSGRNTEAFF.